This T cell receptor beta chain was captured in a study of blood T cell repertoires in COVID-19. In the study overall: There were acute and convalescent COVID-19 samples, and they came from the United States, Italy and Spain. T cells, B-cell-depleted T cells, or PBMCs provided the cDNA or gDNA that served as material.

V lost 5 bases to trimming and J lost 4 bases; unmatched junction nucleotides: 13. The germline V gene encodes CDR1 MGHRA and CDR2 YSYEKL. This CDR3 spans 17 amino acids. Study processing details: Quantification of nucleated cells was approximated via reference gene primer amplification. Produced via immunoSEQ multiplex PCR; TCRdb's table is partial and in-frame only. V, J and clone size derive from that table, while D and trimming were established from the DNA sequence. The profile shows hundreds of thousands of clones, roughly 85% of them singletons. The chain is built from TRBV4-1 and TRBJ2-5, with TRBD1 matching over 10 bases. The receptor was isolated from a woman younger than 45 with active or convalescent COVID-19. Material: peripheral blood. The CDR3: CASSERQGALSSETQYF. DNA for the CDR3: TGCGCCAGCAGCGAAAGACAGGGGGCTTTAAGTTCAGAGACCCAGTACTTC.